Listed below are T cell receptor beta chains from one sample, sequenced in a study of regulatory T cells in long-lasting Graves disease. Each CDR3 protein is one row after TCRdb ran MiXCR on the multiplex PCR reads. The repertoire includes approximately 300,000 distinct CDR3 sequences, over 15% of them detected once, and roughly 40% sits in the top ten. Sequencing used peripheral blood mononuclear cells (PBMCs), obtained at new diagnosis, from a patient treated with antithyroid drugs. These receptors were obtained from a female donor with Graves disease. Each CDR3 is given with its conserved first and last residue. Each record gives: CDR3 DNA, CDR3 protein, V gene, clone size, J gene, D gene. A D gene is named only where the DNA matches it firmly. Expanded clones get a size class; other rows say once, few or many, or leave the size out.

CDR3 DNA: TGTGCCAGCATGAAGGACAGGGGGATCGGGGAGCAGTACTTC
CDR3 protein: CASMKDRGIGEQYF
V gene: TRBV2
clone size: few
J gene: TRBJ2-7
D gene: TRBD1

CDR3 DNA: TGTGCCAGCAGCCAAGATACGGGGGTAGGAACTGAAGCTTTCTTT
CDR3 protein: CASSQDTGVGTEAFF
V gene: TRBV4-2
clone size: -
J gene: TRBJ1-1
D gene: -

CDR3 DNA: TGTGCCAGCAGCTTAAGACAGGGGCTGAACACTGAAGCTTTCTTT
CDR3 protein: CASSLRQGLNTEAFF
V gene: TRBV13
clone size: -
J gene: TRBJ1-1
D gene: TRBD1

CDR3 DNA: TGTGCCAGCAACTTGTGGGACCAGCAGTTCTTC
CDR3 protein: CASNLWDQQFF
V gene: TRBV28
clone size: many
J gene: TRBJ2-1
D gene: -

CDR3 DNA: TGCGCCAGCAGCCCCGGACAGTATAATTCACCCCTCCACTTT
CDR3 protein: CASSPGQYNSPLHF
V gene: TRBV5-1
clone size: many
J gene: TRBJ1-6
D gene: -

CDR3 DNA: TGTGCCAGCAGGCGGAAGTTAGTGGTACAGGGGAACGAGCCCCAGCATTTT
CDR3 protein: CASRRKLVVQGNEPQHF
V gene: TRBV2
clone size: many
J gene: TRBJ1-5
D gene: TRBD1

CDR3 DNA: TGTGCCAGCAGCCCGCGGTCTGTCTCTGGAAACACCATATATTTT
CDR3 protein: CASSPRSVSGNTIYF
V gene: TRBV5-5
clone size: few
J gene: TRBJ1-3
D gene: -

CDR3 DNA: TGTGCCACCAGTGATTTGCCGTGGAGGCTAGCGGGAGGGAATGAGCAGTTCTTC
CDR3 protein: CATSDLPWRLAGGNEQFF
V gene: TRBV24-1
clone size: many
J gene: TRBJ2-1
D gene: TRBD2

CDR3 DNA: TGTGCCAGCAGCCAAGGGATCGGGGGATCGTATGGCTACACCTTC
CDR3 protein: CASSQGIGGSYGYTF
V gene: TRBV2
clone size: -
J gene: TRBJ1-2
D gene: -

CDR3 DNA: TGTGCCAGCAGCCACGGTCCAGGGCTTTCCCCTGCCTACGAGCAGTACTTC
CDR3 protein: CASSHGPGLSPAYEQYF
V gene: TRBV14
clone size: many
J gene: TRBJ2-7
D gene: -

CDR3 DNA: TGCAGTGCTAGGGGGGCCACGGAGGAGCATGAGCAGTTCTTC
CDR3 protein: CSARGATEEHEQFF
V gene: TRBV20-1
clone size: many
J gene: TRBJ2-1
D gene: -

CDR3 DNA: TGTGCCAGCAGTGAAGGGGGACAGCTGGCTTTCTTT
CDR3 protein: CASSEGGQLAFF
V gene: TRBV6-1
clone size: many
J gene: TRBJ1-1
D gene: TRBD1

CDR3 DNA: TGCGCCAGCAGTGAGTCCGGGGGCGGGTACGAGCAGTACTTC
CDR3 protein: CASSESGGGYEQYF
V gene: TRBV10-2
clone size: many
J gene: TRBJ2-7
D gene: -

CDR3 DNA: TGTGCCAGCAGTTTGGGGACTAGCGGGTACAATGAGCAGTTCTTC
CDR3 protein: CASSLGTSGYNEQFF
V gene: TRBV12-3/TRBV12-4
clone size: many
J gene: TRBJ2-1
D gene: TRBD2

CDR3 DNA: TGTGCCAGCAGTCGAATCGAAGGACGGTTCAATCAGCCCCAGCATTTT
CDR3 protein: CASSRIEGRFNQPQHF
V gene: TRBV27
clone size: -
J gene: TRBJ1-5
D gene: -

CDR3 DNA: TGTGCCAGCAGCCCACAGGGCTGGGTCACTGAAGCTTTCTTT
CDR3 protein: CASSPQGWVTEAFF
V gene: TRBV6-1
clone size: -
J gene: TRBJ1-1
D gene: -

CDR3 DNA: TGCGCCAGCAGCTCAACCGGGACAGGGGGCCACGAGCAGTACTTC
CDR3 protein: CASSSTGTGGHEQYF
V gene: TRBV5-1
clone size: -
J gene: TRBJ2-7
D gene: TRBD1

CDR3 DNA: TGTGCCAGCAATGGACAGGGGGCCAAGAACACCATATATTTT
CDR3 protein: CASNGQGAKNTIYF
V gene: TRBV6-1
clone size: few
J gene: TRBJ1-3
D gene: TRBD1

CDR3 DNA: TGTGCCAGCAGTTTGATGGGGGCTAGCAATCAGCCCCAGCATTTT
CDR3 protein: CASSLMGASNQPQHF
V gene: TRBV28
clone size: many
J gene: TRBJ1-5
D gene: -

CDR3 DNA: TGTGCCAGTAGTATTTCGCCGGGCAGCCTCCAAGAGACCCAGTACTTC
CDR3 protein: CASSISPGSLQETQYF
V gene: TRBV19
clone size: many
J gene: TRBJ2-5
D gene: -

CDR3 DNA: TGTGCCAGCAGCTCGTACGCCGGGACTAGCGGGACTTCGTTCTTC
CDR3 protein: CASSSYAGTSGTSFF
V gene: TRBV7-9
clone size: -
J gene: TRBJ2-1
D gene: TRBD2

CDR3 DNA: TGCAGTGCTAGAGGTAGCCCAGCGGAGCAGTACTTC
CDR3 protein: CSARGSPAEQYF
V gene: TRBV20-1
clone size: -
J gene: TRBJ2-7
D gene: -

CDR3 DNA: TGTGCCAGCAGCTCTTCGTTGGAGCGGGAGGGCCGGGGTCTAGGAAAGAACATTCAGTACTTC
CDR3 protein: CASSSSLEREGRGLGKNIQYF
V gene: TRBV11-2
clone size: many
J gene: TRBJ2-4
D gene: TRBD2

CDR3 DNA: TGTGCCAGCAGCTCACACGTAGCGGGAGCCTCCTACGAGCAGTACTTC
CDR3 protein: CASSSHVAGASYEQYF
V gene: TRBV9
clone size: many
J gene: TRBJ2-7
D gene: TRBD2

CDR3 DNA: TGTGCCAGCAGCGCGACTCTATCCACCGGGGAGCTGTTTTTT
CDR3 protein: CASSATLSTGELFF
V gene: TRBV2
clone size: -
J gene: TRBJ2-2
D gene: -

CDR3 DNA: TGTGCCAGCAGTCCACGGGGGGCAAGGGGCTACACCTTC
CDR3 protein: CASSPRGARGYTF
V gene: TRBV12-3/TRBV12-4
clone size: -
J gene: TRBJ1-2
D gene: -

CDR3 DNA: TGCGCCAGCAGCTTGGCACTAGCGGGAAGTAATGAGCAGTTCTTC
CDR3 protein: CASSLALAGSNEQFF
V gene: TRBV5-1
clone size: many
J gene: TRBJ2-1
D gene: TRBD2

CDR3 DNA: TGTGCCAGCAGTGAATCTAGGGAAGGTACTTCACCCCTCCACTTT
CDR3 protein: CASSESREGTSPLHF
V gene: TRBV25-1
clone size: few
J gene: TRBJ1-6
D gene: -

CDR3 DNA: TGTGCCAGCACCTCCGGGCTAGCGGGAAGGGAGGTAGAGACCCAGTACTTC
CDR3 protein: CASTSGLAGREVETQYF
V gene: TRBV25-1
clone size: many
J gene: TRBJ2-5
D gene: TRBD2

CDR3 DNA: TGTGCCAGCAGCCGGGACAGCGGCGGGGTGGATACGCAGTATTTT
CDR3 protein: CASSRDSGGVDTQYF
V gene: TRBV11-2
clone size: many
J gene: TRBJ2-3
D gene: -

CDR3 DNA: TGTGCCAGCAGCCAAGGGTGGGACAGTTACAATGAGCAGTTCTTC
CDR3 protein: CASSQGWDSYNEQFF
V gene: TRBV14
clone size: many
J gene: TRBJ2-1
D gene: TRBD1

CDR3 DNA: TGTGCCAGCAGCGTGGGACTAGCGGGAGTTGAGACCCAGTACTTC
CDR3 protein: CASSVGLAGVETQYF
V gene: TRBV7-9
clone size: -
J gene: TRBJ2-5
D gene: TRBD2